Shown below are 13 T cell receptor beta chains from a single sample sequenced in a study of blood T cell repertoires in COVID-19. Only in-frame clones appear in the TCRdb table, and some are missing; sequencing was by immunoSEQ multiplex PCR. The table lists 68,000 or so clones, roughly nine tenths of them singletons, with roughly 2.6% in the top ten. The sequencing sample was made of peripheral blood. These receptors were taken from a man between 45 and 60 years old with acute or convalescent COVID-19.

CDR3 amino acids: CATSRDLGQGEDTQYF. As DNA, the CDR3 is TGTGCCACCAGCAGAGATCTGGGACAGGGGGAAGATACGCAGTATTTT. This chain joins TRBV15 and TRBJ2-3; 11 bases map to TRBD1. Germline trimming cut 0 bases from V and 5 bases from J; bases unmatched to any gene: 4. The germline CDR1 and CDR2 sequences are LNHNV and YYDKDF (reference sequence). The CDR3 has 16 amino acids.

This clone has only one observation. V is TRBV2 and J is TRBJ2-7, with TRBD2 identical over 9 bases. CDR3 size: 15 residues. The ends lost 3 bases at V and 1 base at J; junction bases unmatched: 4. Germline V gene data show CDR1 as SNHLY and CDR2 as FYNNEI. The CDR3 spells CASSEEAGGSYEQYF. In DNA form, the CDR3 reads TGTGCCAGCAGTGAGGAGGCGGGAGGGTCCTACGAGCAGTACTTC.

The chain carries TRBV19 and TRBJ1-2; D is unclear. The CDR3 consists of 16 residues. Germline CDR1 reads LNHDA; CDR2 reads SQIVND (reference sequence). The germline V and J ends were trimmed by 4 bases and 3 bases, with 18 bases remaining between them. The chain's CDR3 is CASSTAGSLMDYGYTF. CDR3 sequence (DNA): TGTGCCAGTAGTACCGCCGGATCACTAATGGACTATGGCTACACCTTC.

The rearrangement uses TRBV30 and TRBJ2-1; the match to TRBD2 covers 9 bases. V lost 2 bases, J lost 7 bases, and 12 bases stayed unmatched. The CDR3 length is 16 residues. CDR1 and CDR2 from the germline V gene are GTSNPN and SVGIG (reference sequence). CDR3 amino acids: CAWSSRGSGRGNEQFF. The CDR3 coding sequence is TGTGCCTGGAGTTCCCGGGGTAGCGGGAGAGGGAATGAGCAGTTCTTC.

This clone has more than one count but fewer than ten. This chain connects TRBV19 to TRBJ2-5, with 7 bases lining up with TRBD2. The CDR3 loop spans 14 amino acids. V lost 1 base to trimming and J lost 4 bases; unmatched junction nucleotides: 3. Germline V lookup: CDR1 LNHDA, CDR2 SQIVND (reference sequence). CDR3 loop: CASSIGGGRETQYF. DNA for the CDR3: TGTGCCAGTAGTATAGGGGGCGGGAGAGAGACCCAGTACTTC.

Only one count was recorded for this clone. The genes are TRBV19 and TRBJ2-2; TRBD2 aligns across 12 bases. The CDR3 runs to 15 residues. In germline, CDR1 is LNHDA, CDR2 SQIVND (reference sequence). With 8 bases clipped from V and 6 bases from J, the junction kept 7 bases outside the gene matches. The CDR3 bases are TGTGCCAGTCTCAGACTAGCGGGAGTAGCCGGGGAGCTGTTTTTT. Protein sequence: CASLRLAGVAGELFF.

The chain employs TRBV7-3 and TRBJ2-1; 7 positions match TRBD1. Germline values: CDR1 SGHTA, CDR2 FQGTGA. This CDR3 is built from 13 residues. V shed 6 bases, J shed 7 bases, and the junction held 6 bases outside the gene matches. The CDR3 DNA follows: TGTGCCAGCAGTCTCGACAGGGTAAATGAGCAGTTCTTC. Amino acid sequence: CASSLDRVNEQFF. Full variable domain (outside the CDR3, taken from reference TRBV7-3 and TRBJ2-1): GAGVSQTPSNKVTEKGKYVELRCDPISGHTALYWYRQSLGQGPEFLIYFQGTGAADDSGLPNDRFFAVRPEGSVSTLKIQRTERGDSAVYLCASSLDRVNEQFFGPGTRLTVL.

The DNA for the CDR3 is TGTGCCAGCAGTGAATTCTGGGGAGGACAGGGTGGCAATCAGCCCCAGCATTTT. This codes for CASSEFWGGQGGNQPQHF. The genes are TRBV6-1 and TRBJ1-5; TRBD1 aligns across 8 bases. Per germline, CDR1 MNHNS and CDR2 SASEGT. V shed 2 bases, J shed 2 bases, and the junction held 11 bases outside the gene matches. The CDR3 consists of 18 residues.

This clone was recorded only once. The V call is TRBV6-5, the J call TRBJ2-3; D is possibly TRBD1 (5 bases). The CDR3 is 16 residues long. Germline lookup yields CDR1 MNHEY and CDR2 SVGAGI. V lost 2 bases and J lost 0, with 12 bases in between. CDR3 amino acids: CASSYGSDRSTDTQYF. CDR3 bases: TGTGCCAGCAGTTACGGGTCAGACAGAAGCACAGATACGCAGTATTTT.

The rearrangement uses TRBV7-2 and TRBJ2-3; D is unclear. Trimming removed 2 bases from V and 0 bases from J, with 9 bases in between. In germline, CDR1 is SGHTA, CDR2 FQGNSA. This CDR3 comprises 15 residues. CDR3 nucleotides: TGTGCCAGCAGCTTAAGACTTACTAGCACAGATACGCAGTATTTT. Protein product: CASSLRLTSTDTQYF.

This chain uses TRBV10-3 with TRBJ2-1; 10 bases line up with TRBD2. After removal of 2 bases from V and 5 bases from J, the junction contained 6 bases not matched to a gene. This CDR3 has 16 residues. Germline V lookup: CDR1 ENHRY, CDR2 SYGVKD. CDR3 amino acids: CAISEASGGKNNEQFF. In DNA, the CDR3 is TGTGCCATCAGTGAGGCTAGCGGGGGAAAAAACAATGAGCAGTTCTTC.

V gene TRBV3-1 (or the pseudogene TRBV3-2) combines with J gene TRBJ1-5; D gene unclear. V lost 5 bases and J lost 9, with 11 bases in between. Germline CDR1 is LGHDT and CDR2 is YNNKEL (reference sequence). The CDR3 has 12 amino acids. The CDR3 DNA reads TGTGCCAGCAGCACGCTTCACAGGCCCCAGCATTTT. Translation: CASSTLHRPQHF.

The chain has TRBV19 and TRBJ2-7, with TRBD1 matching 7 bases. V lost 6 bases, J lost 6 bases, and 8 bases stayed unmatched. The length of the CDR3 is 13 residues. Germline V CDR1 and CDR2: LNHDA, SQIVND (reference sequence). The CDR3: CASSPQGWGEQYV. The CDR3 bases are TGTGCCAGTAGCCCACAGGGGTGGGGCGAGCAGTACGTC.